This record covers a single TCR beta chain. Healthy HIV-negative adults with no recent acute infections or vaccinations were recruited as donors. Negatively enriched CD4+ T cells were divided by CD45RA into naive and memory. This sample was taken from a study of shared clonotypes between healthy human individuals. About the research overall: Donor ages ranged 18 to 49 years: a couple of women, a few men. Per donor, CD8 memory used one plate, CD8 naive used two, CD4 memory used three and CD4 naive used three.

Germline lookup yields CDR1 MNHNY and CDR2 SVGAGI (reference sequence). The V and J ends lost 5 bases and 0 bases, in that order; junction bases with no gene match: 1. The CDR3 sequence is 14 residues long. Data came from immunoSEQ multiplex PCR; TCRdb stores just in-frame clones and leaves some out. Of over a million clones in the sample, around three quarters were seen once. The chain couples TRBV6-6 to TRBJ1-5, with 7 bases aligning to TRBD1. The clonotype comes from a man between 18 and 29 years old in good health. Some clones in this sample may be carry-over from other donors' samples. Sequenced input: memory CD4+ T cells from PBMCs. The sample's subset: CD45RA-negative fraction. CDR3 in amino acids: CASSRDSSNQPQHF. The DNA of the CDR3 is TGTGCCAGCAGTCGGGACAGTAGCAATCAGCCCCAGCATTTT.